This T cell receptor beta chain came from a study of CD8 T cells in ankylosing spondylitis. TCRdb recomputed calls from the 5' RACE reads with MiXCR, one row per CDR3 protein. The sample includes over 30,000 distinct CDR3 sequences, roughly an eighth seen only once; the top ten take less than 35%. CDR3 length equals 12 residues. Germline V CDR1 and CDR2: DFQATT, SNEGSKA (reference sequence). V was clipped by 6 bases and J by 5 bases, with 13 bases between them. This clonotype was counted many times. Its matching antigen is unknown. Findings of the study overall: Relatively scarce in peripheral blood, disease-linked clones were CD8+. Matched ankylosing spondylitis synovial fluid reportedly showed significant enrichment of disease-linked clones.

The TCR was taken from a male donor with ankylosing spondylitis. The V gene is TRBV20-1, the J gene TRBJ1-2, with D possibly TRBD1 on 5 matching bases. The sample taken for sequencing was synovial fluid, either unsorted or a sorted T cell fraction (not recorded which). The CDR3 sequence is CSAAGTVYGYTF. CDR3 bases: TGCAGTGCCGCGGGGACTGTGTATGGCTACACCTTC.